These T cell receptor beta chains were read from a single sample in a study of blood T cell repertoires in COVID-19. Sequencing used immunoSEQ multiplex PCR; TCRdb keeps in-frame clones, though not all of them. The sample holds approximately 280,000 clones; 70% to 90% are singletons and the top ten take about 11%. Sequenced sample: peripheral blood. The receptors here all came from a woman between 70 and 85 years old with acute or convalescent COVID-19. Both conserved end residues are part of each CDR3. The D gene is left open where the match is weak. Not every row has a clone size; where given, it reads once, few, many or a size class.

TRBD2 TRBJ2-5 16 - TRBV5-1 CASSLKGGGLEQTQYF TGCGCCAGCAGCTTGAAAGGTGGGGGACTAGAACAGACCCAGTACTTC
TRBD1 TRBJ1-5 15 - TRBV18 CASSTGQGGTQPQHF TGTGCCAGCTCAACGGGACAGGGGGGAACTCAGCCCCAGCATTTT
TRBD1 TRBJ1-1 15 - TRBV4-1 CASSRNRDRETEAFF TGCGCCAGCAGCCGGAATCGGGACAGGGAGACTGAAGCTTTCTTT
TRBD1 TRBJ1-1 14 once TRBV6-5 CASRRIQGSTEAFF TGTGCCAGCAGGCGGATACAGGGGTCGACTGAAGCTTTCTTT
- TRBJ1-5 10 few TRBV29-1 CSVESPPQHF TGCAGCGTTGAATCTCCGCCCCAGCATTTT
- TRBJ2-1 22 - TRBV23-1 CASTPRPLAEAKLEYSYNEQFF TGCGCCAGCACCCCGCGTCCCTTAGCAGAGGCTAAGCTGGAGTACTCCTACAATGAGCAGTTCTTC
TRBD1 TRBJ1-1 13 once TRBV5-4 CASRDGTAPEAFF TGTGCCAGCAGAGACGGGACAGCCCCTGAAGCTTTCTTT
- TRBJ1-2 13 few TRBV12-3/TRBV12-4 CASSLSTNYGYTF TGTGCCAGCAGTCTAAGTACTAACTATGGCTACACCTTC
TRBD1 TRBJ1-4 15 - TRBV5-1 CASRDVGQGSEKLFF TGCGCCAGCAGGGATGTGGGACAGGGGAGTGAAAAACTGTTTTTT
- TRBJ2-2 18 - TRBV5-1 CASSFGQGGSFLTGELFF TGCGCCAGCAGCTTTGGCCAGGGAGGATCCTTTCTCACCGGGGAGCTGTTTTTT
- TRBJ2-2 14 once TRBV4-2 CASSQEGRTGELFF TGTGCCAGCAGCCAAGAGGGGCGCACCGGGGAGCTGTTTTTT
- TRBJ2-6 15 - TRBV7-9 CATKGGGAGANVLTF TGTGCCACTAAGGGAGGCGGAGCTGGGGCCAACGTCCTGACTTTC
TRBD1 TRBJ2-7 14 - TRBV19 CASSGRDRTYEQYF TGTGCCAGTAGCGGCCGGGACAGAACCTACGAGCAGTACTTC
- TRBJ1-3 14 - TRBV5-1 CASSQGTEGNTIYF TGCGCCAGCAGCCAGGGGACGGAGGGAAACACCATATATTTT
TRBD1 TRBJ1-1 17 - TRBV6-6 CASTRTGTGARGAEAFF TGTGCCAGCACTCGGACCGGGACAGGGGCGAGGGGAGCTGAAGCTTTCTTT
- TRBJ1-5 16 - TRBV19 CASTPPRQVGDQPQHF TGTGCCAGTACCCCTCCCCGACAGGTTGGAGATCAGCCCCAGCATTTT
- TRBJ2-7 15 - TRBV5-1 CASSLVGAGPREQYF TGCGCCAGCAGCTTGGTGGGCGCAGGGCCCCGCGAGCAGTACTTC
TRBD1 TRBJ2-3 13 - TRBV24-1 CATSAQGADTQYF TGTGCCACCAGTGCGCAGGGGGCAGATACGCAGTATTTT
- TRBJ1-3 14 few TRBV11-2 CASSLDSSGNTIYF TGTGCCAGCAGCCTTGACAGCTCTGGAAACACCATATATTTT
- TRBJ1-6 15 - TRBV10-3 CAISEGGALNSPLHF TGTGCCATCAGTGAGGGTGGGGCCCTCAATTCACCCCTCCACTTT
TRBD1 TRBJ1-2 15 - TRBV11-2 CASSLGTGLDYGYTF TGTGCCAGCAGCTTAGGGACAGGTCTTGACTATGGCTACACCTTC
TRBD1 TRBJ1-1 12 - TRBV12-3/TRBV12-4 CASSLFDRVAFF TGTGCCAGCAGCCTCTTCGACAGGGTGGCTTTCTTT
- TRBJ2-7 15 - TRBV7-8 CASSLVGTFSYEQYF TGTGCCAGCAGCTTAGTCGGGACTTTTTCCTACGAGCAGTACTTC
- TRBJ2-7 18 once TRBV1 CTSTVERGRGPASYEQYF TGCACCAGCACGGTCGAAAGGGGGAGGGGCCCAGCGTCCTACGAGCAGTACTTC
- TRBJ2-3 14 - TRBV9 CASSVATGLDTQYF TGTGCCAGCAGCGTAGCTACAGGTTTAGATACGCAGTATTTT
TRBD1 TRBJ1-1 14 few TRBV18 CASSPKQGAAEAFF TGTGCCAGCTCACCTAAACAGGGGGCTGCTGAAGCTTTCTTT
TRBD2 TRBJ2-5 14 - TRBV7-2 CASSPGLARETQYF TGTGCCAGCAGCCCTGGACTAGCGAGGGAGACCCAGTACTTC
- TRBJ2-7 15 - TRBV19 CASSKSTEITYEQYF TGTGCCAGTAGTAAGTCGACAGAAATTACCTACGAGCAGTACTTC
- TRBJ2-5 13 - TRBV25-1 CASSTAGQETQYF TGTGCCAGCAGCACGGCAGGGCAAGAGACCCAGTACTTC
TRBD2 TRBJ2-3 15 - TRBV6-6 CASSSYLAATDTQYF TGTGCCAGCAGTTCGTACCTAGCGGCGACAGATACGCAGTATTTT
TRBD1 TRBJ2-3 13 - TRBV3-1/TRBV3-2 CASSQGEGATQYF TGTGCCAGCAGCCAAGGCGAGGGGGCAACGCAGTATTTT
- TRBJ1-1 14 - TRBV3-1/TRBV3-2 CASSQQGVNTEAFF TGTGCCAGCAGCCAGCAGGGTGTGAACACTGAAGCTTTCTTT
TRBD1 TRBJ1-1 15 - TRBV11-1 CASSRGTGRNTEAFF TGTGCCAGCAGCAGAGGGACAGGGAGGAACACTGAAGCTTTCTTT
TRBD1 TRBJ1-2 14 - TRBV19 CASSTRTGQYGYTF TGTGCCAGTAGTACCCGGACAGGGCAATATGGCTACACCTTC
- TRBJ1-6 12 once TRBV2 CASSEATQPLHF TGTGCCAGCAGTGAAGCCACTCAACCCCTCCACTTT
- TRBJ1-2 13 - TRBV19 CATPRSGNYGYTF TGTGCCACCCCGCGGAGCGGAAACTATGGCTACACCTTC
TRBD1 TRBJ1-1 15 - TRBV7-9 CASSLGTALNTEAFF TGTGCCAGCAGCCTGGGGACAGCCCTGAACACTGAAGCTTTCTTT
TRBD2 TRBJ2-4 16 - TRBV4-1 CASSQEEGLALGIQYF TGCGCCAGCAGCCAAGAAGAGGGACTAGCCCTAGGCATTCAGTACTTC
- TRBJ2-7 15 - TRBV5-6 CASSLVRQASGEQYF TGTGCCAGCAGCTTGGTAAGACAGGCATCCGGCGAGCAGTACTTC
- TRBJ2-5 15 - TRBV11-2 CASSRAGSGRETQYF TGTGCCAGCAGCCGCGCGGGGTCGGGGAGGGAGACCCAGTACTTC
TRBD1 TRBJ2-7 14 once TRBV3-1/TRBV3-2 CASSPGTGGNEQYF TGTGCCAGCAGCCCCGGGACAGGGGGCAACGAGCAGTACTTC
- TRBJ1-1 13 - TRBV3-1/TRBV3-2 CASSQVGRAEAFF TGTGCCAGCAGCCAAGTAGGGAGAGCTGAAGCTTTCTTT
- TRBJ1-2 16 - TRBV27 CASSLTSGRPHYGYTF TGTGCCAGCAGTTTGACAAGCGGGAGGCCTCACTATGGCTACACCTTC
- TRBJ2-3 14 - TRBV5-4 CASSLGLHTDTQYF TGTGCCAGCAGCTTAGGACTGCACACAGATACGCAGTATTTT
- TRBJ1-1 15 few TRBV5-1 CASSPQSNRERKAFF TGCGCCAGCAGCCCGCAATCAAACAGGGAGAGAAAAGCTTTCTTT
- TRBJ1-1 14 - TRBV10-2 CASSDQTRTTEAFF TGCGCCAGCAGTGACCAGACTAGGACCACTGAAGCTTTCTTT
TRBD1 TRBJ2-1 14 - TRBV19 CASSETGEINEQFF TGTGCCAGTAGCGAGACAGGGGAAATCAATGAGCAGTTCTTC
- TRBJ1-1 13 once TRBV10-3 CAISEPGVTEAFF TGTGCCATCAGTGAGCCAGGGGTCACTGAAGCTTTCTTT
TRBD2 TRBJ2-1 16 - TRBV11-2 CASSLSGTSVHNEQFF TGTGCCAGCAGCTTATCCGGGACTAGTGTTCACAATGAGCAGTTCTTC
- TRBJ1-5 14 - TRBV6-6 CASSLGHSNQPQHF TGTGCCAGCAGTTTGGGACATAGCAATCAGCCCCAGCATTTT
- TRBJ1-1 13 once TRBV5-8 CASSLAGSPKAFF TGTGCCAGCAGCTTGGCCGGGAGTCCCAAGGCTTTCTTT
TRBD1 TRBJ1-1 19 - TRBV19 CASSRGGQVVIRQNTEAFF TGTGCCAGTAGTAGGGGGGGACAGGTGGTGATAAGGCAGAACACTGAAGCTTTCTTT